Following are 22 T cell receptor beta chains from one sample sequenced in a study of identical twins. Each CDR3 protein gets one entry after TCRdb re-called the 5' RACE reads with MiXCR. Of about 530,000 distinct CDR3 sequences in the sample, about a fifth were seen once. These data were likewise used in another study, on yellow fever vaccine responses in identical twins.

Sequences were obtained from CD4+ T cells sorted from blood. These receptors originate from a woman between 18 and 30 years old in good health.

The J gene is TRBJ2-1, the V gene TRBV11-1; a possible D gene is TRBD1 (5 bases). There are 11 residues in the CDR3. Germline V CDR1 and CDR2: SGHAT, FQDESV (reference sequence). Trimming removed 7 bases from V and 10 bases from J, with 11 bases in between. Here the CDR3 DNA reads TGTGCCAGCACCGCGACAGAAGAGCAGTTCTTC. Protein product: CASTATEEQFF.

This clonotype was counted only a few times. The V gene is TRBV24-1, the J gene TRBJ2-2; 8 nucleotides line up with TRBD2. CDR3 length equals 16 residues. The germline V gene has CDR1 KGHDR and CDR2 SFDVKD. V lost 0 bases to trimming and J lost 9 bases; unmatched junction nucleotides: 8. The CDR3 is CATSDLDREGRRELFF. In DNA form, the CDR3 reads TGTGCCACCAGTGATTTGGACCGGGAGGGCCGGAGGGAGCTGTTTTTT.

This chain links TRBV18 with TRBJ2-7, with 8 positions matching TRBD1. CDR3 length: 16 residues. Germline V gene data show CDR1 as KGHSH and CDR2 as LQKENI. V was pared by 5 bases and J by 0 bases, with 9 bases of the junction left unmatched. CDR3 amino acids: CASSALGQGSSYEQYF. CDR3 bases: TGTGCCAGCTCAGCCCTTGGACAGGGAAGCTCCTACGAGCAGTACTTC.

The sample holds a few counts of this clonotype. The chain joins TRBV11-3 to TRBJ2-2; 10 nucleotides match TRBD2. CDR1 is SGHNT, CDR2 YENEEA, per germline. CDR3 length: 14 residues. The trim removed 7 bases at V and 7 bases at J, leaving 6 bases unmatched. The DNA of the CDR3 is TGTGCCAGCAAACTAGCGGGATCGAGCGGGGAGCTGTTTTTT. Protein product: CASKLAGSSGELFF.

This clonotype has more than one count but fewer than ten. This chain links TRBV20-1 with TRBJ1-4; possible D gene TRBD1, 6 bases. The V end was cut by 6 bases, the J end by 2 bases, with 16 bases between. This CDR3 is built from 15 residues. Germline CDR1 is DFQATT and CDR2 is SNEGSKA (reference sequence). As DNA, the CDR3 is TGCAGTGCCCGGTGGCAGGGGATTACTAATGAAAAACTGTTTTTT. Amino acids: CSARWQGITNEKLFF.

The gene calls are TRBV12-3 or TRBV12-4 and TRBJ1-2; the D gene is possibly TRBD1 (5 bases). Trimming removed 5 bases from V and 4 bases from J, with 14 bases in between. CDR3 size: 14 residues. This CDR3 reads CASSAWGDRYGYTF. The CDR3 DNA reads as TGTGCCAGCAGTGCGTGGGGGGACCGCTATGGCTACACCTTC.

The genes are TRBV12-3 or TRBV12-4 and TRBJ2-1; no reliable D call. The CDR3 length is 14 residues. Trimming cost V 6 bases and J 8 bases, with 17 bases left between them. CDR3 loop: CASSYPPSEDEQFF. CDR3 DNA: TGTGCCAGCAGCTATCCCCCCAGCGAGGATGAGCAGTTCTTC.

This clonotype was observed a handful of times. This chain links TRBV12-3 or TRBV12-4 with TRBJ2-7, with 8 bases matching TRBD1. The V segment lost 6 bases and the J segment 4 bases; nucleotides outside the gene matches: 11. This CDR3 spans 15 amino acids. CDR3 protein: CASSPHRGSGYEQYF. The CDR3 DNA follows: TGTGCCAGCAGCCCTCACAGGGGGTCGGGGTACGAGCAGTACTTC.

This chain joins TRBV5-1 and TRBJ1-1, with a possible D match to TRBD1 (5 bases). Trimming removed 5 bases from V and 1 base from J, with 15 bases in between. Germline CDR1 reads SGHRS; CDR2 reads YFSETQ. The CDR3 covers 15 residues. This CDR3 reads CASSPTGQQNTEAFF. For the CDR3, the DNA is TGCGCCAGCAGTCCGACTGGACAACAGAACACTGAAGCTTTCTTT.

The chain has TRBV14 and TRBJ1-1; D might be TRBD1 (6 bases). CDR1 SGHDN and CDR2 FVKESK come from the germline V gene. V lost 1 base, J lost 11 bases, and 17 bases lay in between. The CDR3 consists of 14 residues. The CDR3 here is CASSQALGAPVAFF. The CDR3 DNA is TGTGCCAGCAGCCAAGCGCTGGGGGCGCCGGTCGCTTTCTTT.

This clonotype was seen repeatedly, ten times or more. The chain employs TRBV2 and TRBJ1-6; the D gene is possibly TRBD1 (6 bases). Trimming took 10 bases from V and 6 from J, leaving 13 bases between them. The CDR3 sequence is 13 residues long. Per germline, CDR1 SNHLY and CDR2 FYNNEI. As DNA, the CDR3 is TGTGCCACCAGGACAGACTTTAATTCACCCCTCCACTTT. Protein sequence: CATRTDFNSPLHF.

This clonotype was picked up a small number of times. The chain uses TRBV7-9 and TRBJ1-6; 8 bases agree with TRBD1. With 5 bases clipped from V and 8 bases from J, the junction kept 11 bases outside the gene matches. CDR3 size: 16 residues. Germline CDR1 reads SEHNR; CDR2 reads FQNEAQ (reference sequence). This CDR3 reads CASSRRGQGWDSPLHF. CDR3 coding DNA: TGTGCCAGCAGCAGACGAGGACAGGGTTGGGATTCACCCCTCCACTTT.

The genes are TRBV27 and TRBJ2-1; 7 bases agree with TRBD1. The CDR3 covers 13 residues. V shed 4 bases and J 7 bases; nucleotides not matched to a gene: 4. Germline V gives CDR1 MNHEY, CDR2 SMNVEV (reference sequence). The CDR3: CASSSRGTNEQFF. The CDR3 region has the DNA TGTGCCAGCAGTTCCAGGGGGACGAATGAGCAGTTCTTC.

This clonotype was counted between two and nine times. The V call is TRBV5-1, the J call TRBJ1-1; 8 bases map to TRBD1. In germline, CDR1 is SGHRS, CDR2 YFSETQ. V trimming: 3 bases; J trimming: 3 bases; junction bases outside the gene matches: 7. The CDR3 spans 15 residues. The CDR3 region has the DNA TGCGCCAGCAGCTCGACAGGGGATGGGGACACTGAAGCTTTCTTT. This sequence encodes CASSSTGDGDTEAFF.

The chain employs TRBV12-3 or TRBV12-4 and TRBJ2-7, with D perhaps matching TRBD1 or TRBD2 (5 bases each). V dropped 4 bases and J dropped 6 bases, with 16 bases sitting between them. The CDR3 spans 14 residues. CDR3 in DNA: TGTGCCAGCAGTTACCCCGGGGCAGTGGCCGAGCAGTACTTC. Its translation: CASSYPGAVAEQYF.

This clonotype was observed a few times. The genes are TRBV4-1 and TRBJ1-2; D is unresolved. CDR1 MGHRA and CDR2 YSYEKL come from the germline V gene. CDR3 length: 14 residues. V was shortened by 0 bases and J by 5 bases, with 10 bases between the two germline ends. In nucleotides, the CDR3 is TGCGCCAGCAGCCAAGATGGGTTGGTATATGGCTACACCTTC. Protein product: CASSQDGLVYGYTF.

This chain connects TRBV7-8 to TRBJ1-4, with D maybe TRBD1 (5 bases). There are 13 residues in the CDR3. The V end was cut by 5 bases, the J end by 7 bases, with 11 bases between. CDR1 is SGHVS, CDR2 FQNEAQ, per germline. The CDR3 here is CASSQGGFEKLFF. The CDR3 coding sequence is TGTGCCAGCAGCCAGGGCGGCTTTGAAAAACTGTTTTTT.

This clonotype was picked up a small number of times. The CDR3 DNA is TGTGCCAGCGCCCCGGGAGTAGCGGAGGCCTACGAGCAGTACTTC. It yields the protein CASAPGVAEAYEQYF. This chain connects TRBV27 to TRBJ2-7, with D tentatively TRBD2 (6 bases). The CDR3 covers 15 residues. Between the trimmed V and J ends, which lost 8 bases and 2 bases, there was a span of 19 bases. Germline-derived CDR1 and CDR2 are MNHEY and SMNVEV (reference sequence).

This clonotype was counted a few times. The chain combines TRBV28 with TRBJ2-1, with no clear D. Trimming removed 6 bases at V and 7 bases at J, with 22 bases between. Germline assignment: CDR1 MDHEN and CDR2 SYDVKM. This CDR3 has 16 amino acids. The CDR3 reads CASSRPDSTAGNEQFF. For the CDR3, the DNA is TGTGCCAGCAGCCGCCCAGACTCCACCGCTGGGAATGAGCAGTTCTTC. The full variable domain, rest sourced from reference TRBV28 and TRBJ2-1, is DVKVTQSSRYLVKRTGEKVFLECVQDMDHENMFWYRQDPGLGLRLIYFSYDVKMKEKGDIPEGYSVSREKKERFSLILESASTNQTSMYLCASSRPDSTAGNEQFFGPGTRLTVL.

This rearrangement joins TRBV3-1 to TRBJ2-1; D ambiguous. The CDR3 is 13 residues long. Germline V gene data show CDR1 as LGHDT and CDR2 as YNNKEL (reference sequence). V was shortened by 1 base and J by 10 bases, with 11 bases between the two germline ends. The CDR3 spells CASSQGPYFEQFF. DNA of the CDR3: TGTGCCAGCAGCCAAGGGCCCTATTTCGAGCAGTTCTTC.

V usage is TRBV12-5 and J usage is TRBJ2-3; no definite D call. Trimming pared 6 bases from V and 3 bases from J, leaving 10 bases between. The CDR3 covers 13 residues. Germline V gene sequence: CDR1 LGHNT, CDR2 FRNRAP. The CDR3 is CASGETKTDTQYF. DNA of the CDR3: TGTGCTAGTGGCGAGACAAAAACAGATACGCAGTATTTT.

The chain combines TRBV29-1 with TRBJ1-2; 8 bases align to TRBD1. V dropped 0 bases and J dropped 13; count of bases not matched to a gene: 13. Germline loops: CDR1 SQVTM, CDR2 ANQGSEA. The CDR3 consists of 14 residues. This CDR3 reads CSVEETGQGAAGTF. CDR3 bases: TGCAGCGTTGAAGAAACAGGACAGGGTGCTGCAGGCACCTTC.